The 15 T cell receptor beta chains below all came from one sample that was sequenced in a study of blood T cell repertoires in COVID-19. Generated by immunoSEQ multiplex PCR, the TCRdb table keeps only in-frame clones and is missing some. The sample lists about 250,000 clones; roughly nine tenths were seen once. Sequencing used PBMCs or T cells enriched from blood (not recorded which). These receptors were taken from a woman between 45 and 65 years old who had recovered from COVID-19.

This clone is a singleton in its sample. The genes are TRBV9 and TRBJ2-1; 9 nucleotides match TRBD2. V shed 3 bases and J 7 bases; nucleotides not matched to a gene: 11. CDR3 length: 16 residues. From germline, CDR1 is SGDLS and CDR2 YYNGEE. The CDR3 is CASSGSGRTFSNEQFF. The CDR3 nucleotides are TGTGCCAGCAGCGGTAGCGGGAGAACTTTCTCGAATGAGCAGTTCTTC.

This clone was counted only a few times. CDR3 region: CASSPRTGGTTEAFF. CDR3 coding DNA: TGCGCCAGCAGCCCAAGGACAGGGGGGACCACTGAAGCTTTCTTT. This chain links TRBV5-1 with TRBJ1-1, with 10 bases identical to TRBD1. The length of the CDR3 is 15 residues. Trimming took 4 bases from V and 4 from J; bases not matched to a gene: 7. Per the germline V gene, CDR1 is SGHRS and CDR2 is YFSETQ.

This sequence joins TRBV30 and TRBJ2-2; D is possibly TRBD1 (6 bases). Germline lookup yields CDR1 GTSNPN and CDR2 SVGIG (reference sequence). V lost 8 bases, J lost 3 bases, and 13 bases lay in between. There are 13 residues in the CDR3. CDR3 in DNA: TGTGCCCTCGACAGGTTGGACACCGGGGAGCTGTTTTTT. This translates into CALDRLDTGELFF.

V usage is TRBV20-1 and J usage is TRBJ2-7, with D perhaps matching TRBD1 or TRBD2 (5 bases each). This CDR3 has 15 amino acids. Germline CDR1 is DFQATT and CDR2 is SNEGSKA (reference sequence). Between the trimmed V and J ends, which lost 4 bases and 1 base, there was a span of 17 bases. The CDR3 protein is CSATEGQAGSYEQYF. For the CDR3, the DNA is TGCAGTGCTACTGAGGGGCAGGCTGGGTCCTACGAGCAGTACTTC.

This clone was counted a single time. The chain has TRBV29-1 and TRBJ1-2, with a tentative D call TRBD1 (5 bases). V dropped 1 base and J dropped 4 bases, with 16 bases sitting between them. The CDR3 is 15 residues long. Germline CDR1 and CDR2: SQVTM and ANQGSEA. CDR3 sequence (DNA): TGCAGCGTTGAAGGATGGGGCGGGGAAGCCTATGGCTACACCTTC. Translating gives CSVEGWGGEAYGYTF.

The chain is built from TRBV6-2 or TRBV6-3 and TRBJ2-3; weak D call: TRBD1 (6 bases). Trimming removed 5 bases at V and 3 bases at J, with 15 bases between. The CDR3 runs to 15 residues. CDR1 and CDR2 from the germline V gene are MNHEY and SVGEGT. CDR3 sequence: CASSPRLRGTDTQYF. The CDR3 DNA follows: TGTGCCAGCAGTCCCCGTTTGAGGGGGACAGATACGCAGTATTTT.

The CDR3 is CASSLATPGELFF. The CDR3 DNA reads TGTGCCAGCAGTTTGGCCACGCCCGGGGAGCTGTTTTTT. The chain combines TRBV27 with TRBJ2-2; D is uncertain. Per the germline V gene, CDR1 is MNHEY and CDR2 is SMNVEV (reference sequence). This CDR3 comprises 13 residues. Trimming shortened V by 3 bases and J by 6 bases, and 8 bases separated the two germline ends.

The V call is TRBV27, the J call TRBJ1-6, with 8 bases lining up with TRBD1. J was trimmed by 5 bases and V by 5 bases; bases with no gene match: 5. This CDR3 contains 15 residues. Germline V lookup: CDR1 MNHEY, CDR2 SMNVEV (reference sequence). CDR3 sequence reads: CASSVGQANNSPLHF. As DNA, the CDR3 is TGTGCCAGCAGTGTGGGACAGGCGAATAATTCACCCCTCCACTTT.

For the CDR3, the DNA is TGTGCCAGCAGCTTAATAAGCGGGAGGGCTCGGAATGAGCAGTTCTTC. Translation gives CASSLISGRARNEQFF. V and J are TRBV7-9 and TRBJ2-1; 10 nucleotides agree with TRBD2. The junction had 8 bases not matched to a gene; V was cut back by 2 bases and J by 7 bases. CDR3 length equals 16 residues. The germline CDR1 and CDR2 sequences are SEHNR and FQNEAQ (reference sequence).

The rearrangement joins TRBV4-2 to TRBJ2-1; 14 positions agree with TRBD2. CDR3 length: 16 residues. Losses at the gene ends were 0 bases for V and 7 bases for J; bases not matched to a gene: 2. Germline values: CDR1 LGHNA, CDR2 YNFKEQ. The CDR3 reads CASSQETSGRANEQFF. The CDR3 nucleotides read TGTGCCAGCAGCCAAGAGACTAGCGGGAGGGCAAATGAGCAGTTCTTC.

The chain links TRBV30 to TRBJ2-7, with 9 bases aligning to TRBD1. Germline V gene sequence: CDR1 GTSNPN, CDR2 SVGIG (reference sequence). The V segment lost 4 bases and the J segment 3 bases; nucleotides outside the gene matches: 1. The CDR3 spans 12 residues. CDR3 DNA: TGTGCCTGGACGGGACAGGGCTACGAGCAGTACTTC. This translates into CAWTGQGYEQYF. Full variable domain (missing parts from reference TRBV30 and TRBJ2-7): SQTIHQWPATLVQPVGSPLSLECTVEGTSNPNLYWYRQAAGRGLQLLFYSVGIGQISSEVPQNLSASRPQDRQFILSSKKLLLSDSGFYLCAWTGQGYEQYFGPGTRLTVT.

CDR3 nucleotide sequence: TGTGCCAGCAGGGCAGGGTGGACTAGCGGGAGAGAGACCCAGTACTTC. It codes for CASRAGWTSGRETQYF. The genes are TRBV2 and TRBJ2-5; 13 bases map to TRBD2. This CDR3 spans 16 amino acids. V lost 6 bases to trimming and J lost 4 bases; unmatched junction nucleotides: 8. Germline V gene sequence: CDR1 SNHLY, CDR2 FYNNEI.

The rearrangement links TRBV15 to TRBJ1-1; D is possibly TRBD1 (5 bases). The V gene's germline CDR1 is LNHNV and CDR2 YYDKDF (reference sequence). The CDR3 sequence is 15 residues long. Trimming shortened V by 0 bases and J by 2 bases, and 10 bases separated the two germline ends. The CDR3 reads CATSRDQGRNTEAFF. CDR3 DNA: TGTGCCACCAGCAGAGATCAGGGCCGCAACACTGAAGCTTTCTTT.

A few counts support this clone. The chain couples TRBV11-2 to TRBJ1-1; the D is unclear. CDR3 length equals 14 residues. Germline CDR1 and CDR2: SGHAT and FQNNGV. V lost 6 bases and J lost 1, with 12 bases in between. CDR3 loop: CASRTEGGNTEAFF. The CDR3 DNA is TGTGCCAGCAGGACCGAGGGCGGGAACACTGAAGCTTTCTTT. Using reference TRBV11-2 and TRBJ1-1 for the parts outside the CDR3, the full variable domain is EAGVAQSPRYKIIEKRQSVAFWCNPISGHATLYWYQQILGQGPKLLIQFQNNGVVDDSQLPKDRFSAERLKGVDSTLKIQPAKLEDSAVYLCASRTEGGNTEAFFGQGTRLTVV.

V is TRBV20-1 and J is TRBJ2-5; 9 bases align to TRBD2. V was clipped by 3 bases and J by 5 bases; unmatched bases: 7. Germline CDR1 is DFQATT and CDR2 is SNEGSKA (reference sequence). The length of the CDR3 is 14 residues. CDR3 residues: CSASWGGRGETQYF. The CDR3 DNA is TGCAGTGCTAGTTGGGGCGGGAGGGGCGAGACCCAGTACTTC.